This passage covers 14 T cell receptor beta chains from one sample sequenced in a study of cytomegalovirus exposure and HLA in healthy donors. The PCR had 60 Vbeta and 13 Jbeta primers. Clones were read by immunoSEQ multiplex PCR, and TCRdb kept only the in-frame ones, dropping some. This repertoire shows roughly 130,000 clones, around 78% found once; its top ten account for around 1.9%. Material: PBMCs. These receptors were collected from a woman aged 40 to 49 in good health and CMV-seronegative.

V and J are TRBV7-3 and TRBJ2-2; 13 bases map to TRBD2. In germline, CDR1 is SGHTA, CDR2 FQGTGA. V dropped 5 bases and J dropped 9; count of bases not matched to a gene: 12. The CDR3 totals 17 residues. CDR3 region: CASSLRGGTSGNRELFF. The CDR3 nucleotides read TGTGCCAGCAGCCTGAGGGGGGGGACTAGCGGGAATCGGGAGCTGTTTTTT.

In DNA form, the CDR3 reads TGTGCCAGTGGATTAGCGGGAGGATACAATGAGCAGTTCTTC. It yields the protein CASGLAGGYNEQFF. This chain links TRBV4-2 with TRBJ2-1; TRBD2 aligns across 10 bases. The CDR3 has 14 amino acids. Germline-derived CDR1 and CDR2 are LGHNA and YNFKEQ. The ends lost 9 bases at V and 4 bases at J; junction bases unmatched: 6.

Worth noting for this clone: The sample has other DNA sequences that encode this CDR3 too. V usage is TRBV19 and J usage is TRBJ1-1; D not resolved. The CDR3 has 15 amino acids. V dropped 4 bases and J dropped 0 bases, with 12 bases sitting between them. Germline CDR1 reads LNHDA; CDR2 reads SQIVND (reference sequence). The CDR3 coding sequence is TGTGCCAGTAGTAATACAGCAGCCATGAACACTGAAGCTTTCTTT. It encodes CASSNTAAMNTEAFF.

The chain employs TRBV2 and TRBJ1-2; tentatively, D is TRBD1 (6 bases). The V and J ends lost 11 bases and 0 bases respectively, with 19 bases between them. Germline V gene sequence: CDR1 SNHLY, CDR2 FYNNEI. The CDR3 has 15 residues. The DNA of the CDR3 is TGTGCCGGCACCCCTTCAGGGGTCTCTAACTATGGCTACACCTTC. Translating it yields CAGTPSGVSNYGYTF.

The chain couples TRBV29-1 to TRBJ2-7; maybe TRBD2 (5 bases). The CDR3 loop spans 13 amino acids. Trimming removed 2 bases at V and 7 bases at J, with 15 bases between. Germline V gene data show CDR1 as SQVTM and CDR2 as ANQGSEA. CDR3 residues: CSVEQGASGEQYF. The CDR3 DNA sequence: TGCAGCGTTGAACAAGGAGCCTCGGGGGAGCAGTACTTC.

V and J are TRBV27 and TRBJ2-5; TRBD1 matches at 8 bases. The J call may be incorrect, as the DNA end agrees better with TRBJ2-7. The germline V gene has CDR1 MNHEY and CDR2 SMNVEV (reference sequence). The CDR3 spans 16 residues. The DNA for the CDR3 is TGTGCCAGCAGTTTAGAGGCGACAGGGGAGTTTGACGAGCAGTACTTC. The encoded protein is CASSLEATGEFDEQYF.

This clone appeared a single time. V and J are TRBV28 and TRBJ2-1, with D maybe TRBD2 (5 bases). The length of the CDR3 is 16 residues. Germline CDR1 reads MDHEN; CDR2 reads SYDVKM. V shed 6 bases and J shed 8 bases, with 23 bases lying between them. The chain's CDR3 is CASSSAEGIARDEQFF. The CDR3 DNA reads TGTGCCAGCAGCTCCGCAGAGGGAATAGCGAGGGATGAGCAGTTCTTC.

J is TRBJ1-1 and V is TRBV5-1; 11 nucleotides agree with TRBD1. V gave up 0 bases and J gave up 7 bases; unmatched junction bases: 5. Per the germline V gene, CDR1 is SGHRS and CDR2 is YFSETQ. The length of the CDR3 is 15 residues. The CDR3 DNA follows: TGCGCCAGCAGCTTGGGAGGGGACAGGGGGGGTGAAGCTTTCTTT. It yields the protein CASSLGGDRGGEAFF.

The chain joins TRBV28 to TRBJ2-7; D is possibly TRBD1 (6 bases). The V end lost 8 bases, the J end lost 6 bases, and 17 bases lay between the germline ends. The CDR3 totals 13 residues. Germline V CDR1 and CDR2: MDHEN, SYDVKM. The CDR3 spells CASSGTPNSEQYF. DNA for the CDR3: TGTGCCAGCTCCGGGACACCAAACTCCGAGCAGTACTTC.

V and J are TRBV7-8 and TRBJ2-7; TRBD1 might be the D (5 bases). V was shortened by 2 bases and J by 4 bases, with 15 bases between the two germline ends. Germline loops: CDR1 SGHVS, CDR2 FQNEAQ. The CDR3 consists of 15 residues. This chain's CDR3 is CASSLFQGPSYEQYF. The CDR3 coding sequence is TGTGCCAGCAGCTTATTTCAGGGTCCCTCGTACGAGCAGTACTTC. Drawing the rest from reference TRBV7-8 and TRBJ2-7, the complete variable domain is GAGVSQSPRYKVAKRGQDVALRCDPISGHVSLFWYQQALGQGPEFLTYFQNEAQLDKSGLPSDRFFAERPEGSVSTLKIQRTQQEDSAVYLCASSLFQGPSYEQYFGPGTRLTVT.

The chain has TRBV7-6 and TRBJ2-7, with TRBD2 as a possible D gene (5 bases). CDR1 is SGHVS, CDR2 FNYEAQ, per germline. V was clipped by 0 bases and J by 3 bases, with 9 bases between them. The CDR3 loop spans 14 amino acids. Here the CDR3 reads CASSLAGGGYEQYF. The CDR3 nucleotides are TGTGCCAGCAGCTTAGCCGGAGGTGGCTACGAGCAGTACTTC.

This chain joins TRBV7-9 and TRBJ2-2, with 8 bases that match TRBD1. The CDR3 consists of 16 residues. J was trimmed by 3 bases and V by 5 bases; bases with no gene match: 8. Germline V gene sequence: CDR1 SEHNR, CDR2 FQNEAQ (reference sequence). The CDR3 is CASSPRQGSDTGELFF. As DNA, the CDR3 is TGTGCCAGCAGCCCGAGACAGGGGTCTGACACCGGGGAGCTGTTTTTT.

This chain joins TRBV10-3 and TRBJ2-1; D possibly corresponds to TRBD2 (5 bases). The V gene's germline CDR1 is ENHRY and CDR2 SYGVKD. V was shortened by 3 bases and J by 9 bases, with 15 bases between the two germline ends. This CDR3 region has 14 residues. The CDR3 spells CAISESTSLGEQFF. CDR3 sequence (DNA): TGTGCCATCAGTGAATCAACTAGTTTGGGTGAGCAGTTCTTC.

The chain joins TRBV5-6 to TRBJ1-1; D gene unclear. Germline-derived CDR1 and CDR2 are SGHDT and YYEEEE. V dropped 0 bases and J dropped 0 bases, with 15 bases sitting between them. The CDR3 extends over 17 amino acids. In nucleotides, the CDR3 is TGTGCCAGCAGCTTGGGGTCGGGGAGCTCGATGAACACTGAAGCTTTCTTT. Translating gives CASSLGSGSSMNTEAFF.